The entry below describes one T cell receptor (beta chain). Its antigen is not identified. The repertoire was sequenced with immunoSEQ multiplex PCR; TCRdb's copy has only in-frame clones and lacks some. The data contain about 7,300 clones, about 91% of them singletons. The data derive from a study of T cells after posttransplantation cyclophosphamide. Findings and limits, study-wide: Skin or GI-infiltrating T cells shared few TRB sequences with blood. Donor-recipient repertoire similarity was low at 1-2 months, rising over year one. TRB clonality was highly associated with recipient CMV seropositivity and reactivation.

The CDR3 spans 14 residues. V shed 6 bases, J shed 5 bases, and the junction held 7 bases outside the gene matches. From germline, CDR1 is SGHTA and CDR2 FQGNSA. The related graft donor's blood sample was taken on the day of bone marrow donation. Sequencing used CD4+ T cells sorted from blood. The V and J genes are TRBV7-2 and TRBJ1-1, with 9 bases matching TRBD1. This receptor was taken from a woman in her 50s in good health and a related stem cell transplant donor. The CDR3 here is CASRETGGATEAFF. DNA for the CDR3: TGTGCCAGCAGGGAAACAGGGGGCGCGACTGAAGCTTTCTTT.